Listed below are T cell receptor beta chains from one sample, sequenced in a study of blood T cell repertoires in COVID-19. The data were produced by immunoSEQ multiplex PCR, yet TCRdb's version contains in-frame clones alone and is incomplete. The sample has about 150,000 clones, around 84% seen once. Source material: peripheral blood. The receptors originated from a woman aged 50 to 65 with acute or convalescent COVID-19. The CDR3 runs from the conserved cysteine through the conserved F or W. Fields, in order: D gene, J gene, V gene, clone size, CDR3 protein, CDR3 DNA. D genes are given only for firm matches. Clone size is stated in some rows and not others, as once, few, many or a class when expanded.

D: TRBD2
J: TRBJ2-2
V: TRBV7-7
size: -
CDR3: CASSSASGVNTGELFF
DNA: TGTGCCAGCAGCTCAGCTAGCGGGGTGAACACCGGGGAGCTGTTTTTT

D: -
J: TRBJ1-3
V: TRBV15
size: -
CDR3: CATRGANGNTIYF
DNA: TGTGCCACCAGGGGGGCAAACGGAAACACCATATATTTT

D: -
J: TRBJ1-1
V: TRBV13
size: few
CDR3: CASSPGFPLGEAFF
DNA: TGTGCCAGCAGCCCGGGGTTCCCACTGGGTGAAGCTTTCTTT

D: -
J: TRBJ1-2
V: TRBV2
size: -
CDR3: CASQQSYGYTF
DNA: TGTGCCAGCCAACAGAGCTATGGCTACACCTTC

D: -
J: TRBJ1-3
V: TRBV2
size: -
CDR3: CASSVPDSSGNTIYF
DNA: TGTGCCAGCAGTGTCCCAGATTCCTCTGGAAACACCATATATTTT

D: -
J: TRBJ2-3
V: TRBV6-2/TRBV6-3
size: -
CDR3: CASSYPPPAERFGDTQYF
DNA: TGTGCCAGCAGTTACCCCCCCCCAGCGGAAAGGTTCGGGGATACGCAGTATTTT

D: TRBD1
J: TRBJ1-2
V: TRBV5-1
size: -
CDR3: CASSRTGTAVSFYGYTF
DNA: TGCGCCAGCAGCAGAACCGGGACAGCCGTCTCCTTTTATGGCTACACCTTC

D: -
J: TRBJ2-4
V: TRBV27
size: once
CDR3: CASSGTYTKNIQYF
DNA: TGTGCCTCCTCTGGGACATACACCAAAAACATTCAGTACTTC

D: TRBD2
J: TRBJ2-5
V: TRBV5-4
size: -
CDR3: CASSFEGLRGAQYF
DNA: TGTGCCAGCAGCTTTGAGGGGCTACGGGGGGCCCAGTACTTC

D: TRBD1
J: TRBJ2-4
V: TRBV5-1
size: few
CDR3: CASSSGQGGSKNIQYF
DNA: TGCGCCAGCAGCTCAGGACAGGGCGGGTCCAAAAACATTCAGTACTTC

D: TRBD1
J: TRBJ1-5
V: TRBV18
size: -
CDR3: CASSAVGTGDQPQHF
DNA: TGTGCCAGCTCAGCCGTGGGGACAGGGGATCAGCCCCAGCATTTT

D: TRBD1
J: TRBJ2-1
V: TRBV6-6
size: -
CDR3: CASSWGQGNEQFF
DNA: TGTGCCAGCAGTTGGGGACAGGGGAATGAGCAGTTCTTC

D: -
J: TRBJ1-4
V: TRBV12-3/TRBV12-4
size: few
CDR3: CASSKQGSEKLFF
DNA: TGTGCCAGCAGTAAACAGGGAAGTGAAAAACTGTTTTTT

D: TRBD2
J: TRBJ2-5
V: TRBV7-2
size: -
CDR3: CASSWTSGGRETQYF
DNA: TGTGCCAGCAGCTGGACTAGCGGGGGGCGAGAGACCCAGTACTTC

D: -
J: TRBJ1-1
V: TRBV12-3/TRBV12-4
size: few
CDR3: CASSLPQNTEAFF
DNA: TGTGCCAGCAGTTTACCCCAGAACACTGAAGCTTTCTTT

D: TRBD1
J: TRBJ2-3
V: TRBV29-1
size: -
CDR3: CSVEDNRGPDTQYF
DNA: TGCAGCGTTGAGGATAACAGGGGCCCAGATACGCAGTATTTT

D: -
J: TRBJ1-1
V: TRBV6-5
size: -
CDR3: CASRATGLNTEAFF
DNA: TGTGCCAGCAGGGCCACAGGACTAAACACTGAAGCTTTCTTT